A selection of T cell receptor beta chains follows, all from one sample in a study of blood T cell repertoires in COVID-19. Produced via immunoSEQ multiplex PCR; TCRdb's table is partial and in-frame only. The sample records about 250,000 clones, about 91% being singletons. Sequenced: peripheral blood. The receptors were sampled from a man aged 80 or over with acute or convalescent COVID-19. Both conserved end residues are part of each CDR3. D genes are given only for firm matches. Size values are once, few and many counts, or a class for expanded clones, and some rows have none.

J gene: TRBJ1-1; clone size: .; CDR3 length: 13; D gene: TRBD1; V gene: TRBV10-2; CDR3 DNA: TGCGCCAGCAATCCAGGGGGGCGCACTGAAGCTTTCTTT; CDR3 protein: CASNPGGRTEAFF
J gene: TRBJ2-5; clone size: once; CDR3 length: 16; D gene: TRBD1; V gene: TRBV24-1; CDR3 DNA: TGTGCCACCAGTGATCCCCGGGACAGGGGTCAAGAGACCCAGTACTTC; CDR3 protein: CATSDPRDRGQETQYF
J gene: TRBJ1-6; clone size: .; CDR3 length: 17; D gene: .; V gene: TRBV18; CDR3 DNA: TGTGCCAGCTCACTGGGCCTTCCCAAGCGGGAGAATTCACCCCTCCACTTT; CDR3 protein: CASSLGLPKRENSPLHF
J gene: TRBJ2-1; clone size: few; CDR3 length: 15; D gene: TRBD2; V gene: TRBV18; CDR3 DNA: TGTGCCAGCTCACTCAATCGGGGGGGCGTCAATGAGCAGTTCTTC; CDR3 protein: CASSLNRGGVNEQFF
J gene: TRBJ1-2; clone size: .; CDR3 length: 12; D gene: .; V gene: TRBV14; CDR3 DNA: TGTGCCAGCAGCGGGCAGAACTATGGCTACACCTTC; CDR3 protein: CASSGQNYGYTF
J gene: TRBJ2-1; clone size: .; CDR3 length: 16; D gene: TRBD2; V gene: TRBV27; CDR3 DNA: TGTGCCAGCAGATCTTGGACTAGTTCGTTGTACGATGAGCAGTTCTTC; CDR3 protein: CASRSWTSSLYDEQFF
J gene: TRBJ2-7; clone size: .; CDR3 length: 14; D gene: .; V gene: TRBV5-5; CDR3 DNA: TGTGCCAGCAGCTCGGACTTGGCCTCCTACGAGCAGTACTTC; CDR3 protein: CASSSDLASYEQYF
J gene: TRBJ1-1; clone size: .; CDR3 length: 16; D gene: .; V gene: TRBV10-3; CDR3 DNA: TGTGCCATCAGTGAGATCTCCCGAGGGGGGAACACTGAAGCTTTCTTT; CDR3 protein: CAISEISRGGNTEAFF
J gene: TRBJ2-7; clone size: .; CDR3 length: 18; D gene: TRBD2; V gene: TRBV6-2/TRBV6-3; CDR3 DNA: TGTGCCAGCAGTTACTCGTCATTAGGAACTAGCGGATCCTACGAGCAGTACTTC; CDR3 protein: CASSYSSLGTSGSYEQYF
J gene: TRBJ1-2; clone size: .; CDR3 length: 13; D gene: .; V gene: TRBV3-1/TRBV3-2; CDR3 DNA: TGTGCCAGCAGCCTCGGGACATACTATGGCTACACCTTC; CDR3 protein: CASSLGTYYGYTF
J gene: TRBJ2-5; clone size: .; CDR3 length: 15; D gene: TRBD2; V gene: TRBV11-3; CDR3 DNA: TGTGCCAGCAGCCCCGGACTAGCGGGGCTCTCGGCCCAGTACTTC; CDR3 protein: CASSPGLAGLSAQYF
J gene: TRBJ2-7; clone size: .; CDR3 length: 13; D gene: .; V gene: TRBV7-2; CDR3 DNA: TGTGCCAGCAGTTTCACCCCGCGTGTCGAGCAGTACTTC; CDR3 protein: CASSFTPRVEQYF
J gene: TRBJ2-7; clone size: .; CDR3 length: 19; D gene: TRBD1; V gene: TRBV19; CDR3 DNA: TGTGCCAGTAGTATAGGAAGGGACAGGGGAAGGCGGAACTTCTACGAGCAGTACTTC; CDR3 protein: CASSIGRDRGRRNFYEQYF
J gene: TRBJ1-3; clone size: .; CDR3 length: 18; D gene: .; V gene: TRBV9; CDR3 DNA: TGTGCCAGCAGCGGTAGTAGGACATCCCAGGGCTCTGGAAACACCATATATTTT; CDR3 protein: CASSGSRTSQGSGNTIYF
J gene: TRBJ1-2; clone size: .; CDR3 length: 15; D gene: .; V gene: TRBV6-5; CDR3 DNA: TGTGCCAGCAGAGTACCCGGTCGTCTCGGACAGTCTTACACCTTC; CDR3 protein: CASRVPGRLGQSYTF
J gene: TRBJ2-3; clone size: .; CDR3 length: 17; D gene: TRBD2; V gene: TRBV27; CDR3 DNA: TGTGCCAGCAGTGACAGAGTAGCGGGAGCCGGCACAGATACGCAGTATTTT; CDR3 protein: CASSDRVAGAGTDTQYF
J gene: TRBJ1-2; clone size: once; CDR3 length: 15; D gene: TRBD1; V gene: TRBV5-6; CDR3 DNA: TGTGCCAGCAGCCCCCGGGACAGGGGGTCGGTCGGCTACACCTTC; CDR3 protein: CASSPRDRGSVGYTF
J gene: TRBJ2-5; clone size: .; CDR3 length: 13; D gene: .; V gene: TRBV7-7; CDR3 DNA: TGTGCCAGCAGCTTAGATGTGAGGGAGACCCAGTACTTC; CDR3 protein: CASSLDVRETQYF
J gene: TRBJ2-2; clone size: .; CDR3 length: 15; D gene: TRBD1; V gene: TRBV6-1; CDR3 DNA: TGTGCCAGCAGTGAAGGGACAGGGCAACCCGGGGAGCTGTTTTTT; CDR3 protein: CASSEGTGQPGELFF
J gene: TRBJ1-6; clone size: .; CDR3 length: 15; D gene: TRBD1; V gene: TRBV5-1; CDR3 DNA: TGCGCCAGCAGCTTGGCCCAGGGGGCGGTTTCACCCCTCCACTTT; CDR3 protein: CASSLAQGAVSPLHF
J gene: TRBJ2-2; clone size: .; CDR3 length: 13; D gene: .; V gene: TRBV19; CDR3 DNA: TGTGCCAGCAAGAGGAGGGACACCGGGGAGCTGTTTTTT; CDR3 protein: CASKRRDTGELFF
J gene: TRBJ2-1; clone size: .; CDR3 length: 14; D gene: TRBD1; V gene: TRBV7-9; CDR3 DNA: TGTGCCAGCAGCCGGGACAGACCGTACAATGAGCAGTTCTTC; CDR3 protein: CASSRDRPYNEQFF
J gene: TRBJ2-1; clone size: .; CDR3 length: 12; D gene: .; V gene: TRBV28; CDR3 DNA: TGTGCCAGCAGACTTAAAACCGGACAAGGTGTCTTC; CDR3 protein: CASRLKTGQGVF
J gene: TRBJ1-5; clone size: few; CDR3 length: 14; D gene: .; V gene: TRBV19; CDR3 DNA: TGTGCCAGTCGTTGGGGGGGTGGAAATCAGCCCCAGCATTTT; CDR3 protein: CASRWGGGNQPQHF
J gene: TRBJ1-1; clone size: .; CDR3 length: 16; D gene: TRBD1; V gene: TRBV7-2; CDR3 DNA: TGTGCCAGCAGCCCGGGACAGGGGGCGCAGGTTTCTGAAGCTTTCTTT; CDR3 protein: CASSPGQGAQVSEAFF
J gene: TRBJ2-6; clone size: .; CDR3 length: 16; D gene: .; V gene: TRBV5-8; CDR3 DNA: TGTGCCAGCAGCTTGGGGGAGAGCTCTGGGGCCAACGTCCTGACTTTC; CDR3 protein: CASSLGESSGANVLTF
J gene: TRBJ2-7; clone size: once; CDR3 length: 15; D gene: TRBD2; V gene: TRBV13; CDR3 DNA: TGTGCCAGCAGCTCAAGGACTAGCGGCGATTACGAGCAGTACTTC; CDR3 protein: CASSSRTSGDYEQYF
J gene: TRBJ1-1; clone size: .; CDR3 length: 13; D gene: TRBD1; V gene: TRBV7-9; CDR3 DNA: TGTGCCAGCAGCCCCAGGGGGTTCCCTGAAGCTTTCTTT; CDR3 protein: CASSPRGFPEAFF
J gene: TRBJ2-5; clone size: .; CDR3 length: 15; D gene: .; V gene: TRBV7-9; CDR3 DNA: TGTGCCAGCAGCTTAGCGGGCAGGGGGGCAGAGACCCAGTACTTC; CDR3 protein: CASSLAGRGAETQYF